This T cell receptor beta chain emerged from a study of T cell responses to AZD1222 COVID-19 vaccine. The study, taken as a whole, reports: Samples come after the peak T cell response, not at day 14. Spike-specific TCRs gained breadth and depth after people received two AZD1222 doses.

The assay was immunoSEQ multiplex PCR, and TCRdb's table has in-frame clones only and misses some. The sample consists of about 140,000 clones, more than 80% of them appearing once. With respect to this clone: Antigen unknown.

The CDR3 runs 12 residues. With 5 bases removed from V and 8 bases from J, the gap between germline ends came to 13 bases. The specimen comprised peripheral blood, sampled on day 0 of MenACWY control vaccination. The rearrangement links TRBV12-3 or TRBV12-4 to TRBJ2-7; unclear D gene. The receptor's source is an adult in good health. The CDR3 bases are TGTGCCAGCAGTCCCCTTCGGAATAAGCAGTACTTC. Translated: CASSPLRNKQYF.